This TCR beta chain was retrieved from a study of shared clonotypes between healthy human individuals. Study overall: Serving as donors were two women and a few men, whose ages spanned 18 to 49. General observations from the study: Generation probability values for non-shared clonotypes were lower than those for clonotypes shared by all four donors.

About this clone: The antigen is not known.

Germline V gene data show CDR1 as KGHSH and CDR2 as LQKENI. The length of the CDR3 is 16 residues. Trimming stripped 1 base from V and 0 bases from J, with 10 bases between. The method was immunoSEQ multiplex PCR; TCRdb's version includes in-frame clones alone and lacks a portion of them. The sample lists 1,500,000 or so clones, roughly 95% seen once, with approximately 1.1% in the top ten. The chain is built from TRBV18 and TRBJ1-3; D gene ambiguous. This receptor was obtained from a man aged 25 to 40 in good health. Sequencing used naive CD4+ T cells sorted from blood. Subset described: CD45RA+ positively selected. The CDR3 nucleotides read TGTGCCAGCTCACCACAGGTGCAACTCTCTGGAAACACCATATATTTT. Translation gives CASSPQVQLSGNTIYF.